Here is one TCR beta chain with its context. The protocol was immunoSEQ multiplex PCR, while the TCRdb copy is restricted to in-frame clones and leaves out a portion. The table has around 200,000 clones, 80% to 90% seen once; the top ten hold 8.5% to 12%. The record originates from a study of blood T cell repertoires in COVID-19. Trimming shortened V by 4 bases and J by 0 bases, and 12 bases separated the two germline ends. CDR3 length equals 14 residues. Germline values: CDR1 SQVTM, CDR2 ANQGSEA. The chain uses TRBV29-1 and TRBJ1-1; D unclear. The sequencing input was peripheral blood. The receptor was isolated from a woman aged 80 or over with acute or convalescent COVID-19. The CDR3 spells CSVAEAIMNTEAFF. The DNA of the CDR3 is TGCAGCGTTGCAGAAGCGATCATGAACACTGAAGCTTTCTTT.